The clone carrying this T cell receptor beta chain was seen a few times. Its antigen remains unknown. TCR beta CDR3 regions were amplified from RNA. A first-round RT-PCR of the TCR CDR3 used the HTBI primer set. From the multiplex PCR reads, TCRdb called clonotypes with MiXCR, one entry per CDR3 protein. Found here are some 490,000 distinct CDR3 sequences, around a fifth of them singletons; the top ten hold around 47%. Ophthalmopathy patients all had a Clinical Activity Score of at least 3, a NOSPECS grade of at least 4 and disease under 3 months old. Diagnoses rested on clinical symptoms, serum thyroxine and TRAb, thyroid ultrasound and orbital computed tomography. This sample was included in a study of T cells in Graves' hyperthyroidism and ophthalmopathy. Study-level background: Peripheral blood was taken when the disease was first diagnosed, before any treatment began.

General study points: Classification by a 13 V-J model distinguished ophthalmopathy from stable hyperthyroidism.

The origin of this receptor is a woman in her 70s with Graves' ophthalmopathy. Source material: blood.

CDR3 protein: CASSLGGSGSRHEQFF. The CDR3 DNA follows: TGTGCCAGCAGCTTAGGGGGTAGCGGGAGTAGACATGAGCAGTTCTTC. The V gene is TRBV7-9, the J gene TRBJ2-1; TRBD2 agrees at 9 bases. V lost 1 base and J lost 8; bases outside the gene matches: 9. The CDR3 is 16 amino acids. Germline lookup yields CDR1 SEHNR and CDR2 FQNEAQ (reference sequence). The full variable domain, in which reference TRBV7-9 and TRBJ2-1 provide the parts outside the CDR3, is DTGVSQNPRHKITKRGQNVTFRCDPISEHNRLYWYRQTLGQGPEFLTYFQNEAQLEKSRLLSDRFSAERPKGSFSTLEIQRTEQGDSAMYLCASSLGGSGSRHEQFFGPGTRLTVL.